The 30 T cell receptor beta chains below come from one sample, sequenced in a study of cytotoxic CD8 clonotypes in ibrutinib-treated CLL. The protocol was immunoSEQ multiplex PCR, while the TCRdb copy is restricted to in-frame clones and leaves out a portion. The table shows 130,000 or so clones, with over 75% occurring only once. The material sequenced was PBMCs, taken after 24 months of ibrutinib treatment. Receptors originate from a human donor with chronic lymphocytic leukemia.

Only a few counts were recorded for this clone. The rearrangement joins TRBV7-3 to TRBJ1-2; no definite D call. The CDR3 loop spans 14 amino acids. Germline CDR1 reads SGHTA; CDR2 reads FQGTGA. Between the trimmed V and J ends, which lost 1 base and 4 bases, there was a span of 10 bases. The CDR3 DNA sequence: TGTGCCAGCAGCTTAAATAGGCTGTCCTATGGCTACACCTTC. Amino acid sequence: CASSLNRLSYGYTF.

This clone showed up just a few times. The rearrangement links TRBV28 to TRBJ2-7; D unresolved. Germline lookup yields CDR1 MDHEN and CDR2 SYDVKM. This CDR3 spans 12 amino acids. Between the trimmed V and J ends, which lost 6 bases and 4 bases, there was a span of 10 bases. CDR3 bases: TGTGCCAGCAGCCTATACCTTTACGAGCAGTACTTC. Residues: CASSLYLYEQYF.

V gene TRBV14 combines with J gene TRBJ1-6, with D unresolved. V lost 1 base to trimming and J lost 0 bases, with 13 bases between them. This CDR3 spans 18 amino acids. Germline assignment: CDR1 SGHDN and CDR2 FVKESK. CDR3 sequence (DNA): TGTGCCAGCAGCCAAGCGTTAGGACCAAACTCCTATAATTCACCCCTCCACTTT. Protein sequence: CASSQALGPNSYNSPLHF.

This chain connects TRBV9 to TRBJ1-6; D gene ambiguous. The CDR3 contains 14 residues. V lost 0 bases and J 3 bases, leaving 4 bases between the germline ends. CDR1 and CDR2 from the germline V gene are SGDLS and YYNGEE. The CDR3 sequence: CASSVAVYNSPLHF. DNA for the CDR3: TGTGCCAGCAGCGTAGCGGTCTATAATTCACCCCTCCACTTT.

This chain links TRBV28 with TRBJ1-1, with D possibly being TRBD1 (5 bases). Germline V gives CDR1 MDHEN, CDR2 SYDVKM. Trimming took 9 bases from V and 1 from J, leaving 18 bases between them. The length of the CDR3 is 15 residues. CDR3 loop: CASCGADGWNTEAFF. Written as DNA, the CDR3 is TGTGCCAGTTGTGGGGCTGACGGATGGAACACTGAAGCTTTCTTT.

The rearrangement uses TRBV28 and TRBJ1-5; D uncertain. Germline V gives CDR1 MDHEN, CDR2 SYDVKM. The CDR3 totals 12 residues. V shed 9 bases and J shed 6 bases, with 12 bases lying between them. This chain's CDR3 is CASQALGQPQHF. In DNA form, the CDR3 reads TGTGCCAGTCAGGCGCTAGGTCAGCCCCAGCATTTT.

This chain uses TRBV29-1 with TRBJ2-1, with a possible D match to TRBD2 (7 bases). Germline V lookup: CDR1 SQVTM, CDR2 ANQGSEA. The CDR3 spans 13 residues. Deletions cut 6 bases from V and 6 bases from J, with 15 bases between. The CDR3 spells CSVGGGGLNEQFF. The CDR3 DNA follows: TGCAGCGTAGGTGGGGGGGGGCTCAATGAGCAGTTCTTC.

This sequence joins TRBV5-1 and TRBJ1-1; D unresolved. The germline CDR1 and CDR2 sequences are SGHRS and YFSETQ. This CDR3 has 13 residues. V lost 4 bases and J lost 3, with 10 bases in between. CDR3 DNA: TGCGCCAGCAGCCCGCGAGAGGACACTGAAGCTTTCTTT. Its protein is CASSPREDTEAFF.

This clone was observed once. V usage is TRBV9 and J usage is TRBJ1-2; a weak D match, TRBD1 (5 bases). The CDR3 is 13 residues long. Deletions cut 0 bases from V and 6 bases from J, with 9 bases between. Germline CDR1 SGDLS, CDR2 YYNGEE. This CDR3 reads CASSVGGTNGYTF. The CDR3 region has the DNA TGTGCCAGCAGCGTAGGTGGGACGAATGGCTACACCTTC.

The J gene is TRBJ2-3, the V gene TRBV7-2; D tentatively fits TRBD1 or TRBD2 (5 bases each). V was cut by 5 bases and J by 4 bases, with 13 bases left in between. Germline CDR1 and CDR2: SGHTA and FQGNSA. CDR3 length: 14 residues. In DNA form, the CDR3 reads TGTGCCAGCAGCCCGACAGTGGGGGCAGATACGCAGTATTTT. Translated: CASSPTVGADTQYF.

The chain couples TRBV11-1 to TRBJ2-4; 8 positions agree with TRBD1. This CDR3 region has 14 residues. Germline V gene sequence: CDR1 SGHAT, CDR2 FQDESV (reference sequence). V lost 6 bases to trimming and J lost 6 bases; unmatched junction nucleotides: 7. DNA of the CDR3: TGTGCCAGCAGACAGTTTGACAGGGGAAACATTCAGTACTTC. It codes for CASRQFDRGNIQYF.

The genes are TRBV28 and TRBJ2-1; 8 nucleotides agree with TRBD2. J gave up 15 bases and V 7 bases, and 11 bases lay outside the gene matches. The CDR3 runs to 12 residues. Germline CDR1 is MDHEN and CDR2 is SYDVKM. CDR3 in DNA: TGTGCCAGCATTTCCGAGCGGGAGAGTTTGTTCTTC. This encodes CASISERESLFF.

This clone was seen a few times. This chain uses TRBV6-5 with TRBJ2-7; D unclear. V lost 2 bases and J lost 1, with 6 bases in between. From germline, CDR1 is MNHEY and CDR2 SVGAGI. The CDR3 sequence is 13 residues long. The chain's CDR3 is CASSYGQSYEQYF. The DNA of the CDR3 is TGTGCCAGCAGTTACGGGCAATCCTACGAGCAGTACTTC.

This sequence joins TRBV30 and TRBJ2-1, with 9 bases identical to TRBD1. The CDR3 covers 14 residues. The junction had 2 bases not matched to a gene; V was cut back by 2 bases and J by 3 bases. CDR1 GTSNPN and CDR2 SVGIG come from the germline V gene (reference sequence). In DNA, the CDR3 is TGTGCCTGGAGTCCGGGACAGGGCTACAATGAGCAGTTCTTC. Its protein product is CAWSPGQGYNEQFF.

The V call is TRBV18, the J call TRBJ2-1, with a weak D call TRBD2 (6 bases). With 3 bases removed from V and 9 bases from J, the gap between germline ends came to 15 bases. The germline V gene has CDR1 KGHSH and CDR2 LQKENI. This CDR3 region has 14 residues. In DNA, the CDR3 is TGTGCCAGCTCACCCCGGGACTCCGGCGGTGAGCAGTTCTTC. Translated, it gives CASSPRDSGGEQFF.

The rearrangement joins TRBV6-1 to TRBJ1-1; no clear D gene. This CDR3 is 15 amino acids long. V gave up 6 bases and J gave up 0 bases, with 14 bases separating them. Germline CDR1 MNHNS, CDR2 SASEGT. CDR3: CASSPDRAMNTEAFF. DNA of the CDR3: TGTGCCAGCAGCCCAGACCGGGCAATGAACACTGAAGCTTTCTTT.

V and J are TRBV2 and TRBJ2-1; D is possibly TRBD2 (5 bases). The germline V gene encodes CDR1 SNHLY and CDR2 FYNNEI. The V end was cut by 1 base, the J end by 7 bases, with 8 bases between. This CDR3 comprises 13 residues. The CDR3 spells CASSEEGVNEQFF. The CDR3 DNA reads TGTGCCAGCAGTGAAGAGGGAGTGAATGAGCAGTTCTTC.

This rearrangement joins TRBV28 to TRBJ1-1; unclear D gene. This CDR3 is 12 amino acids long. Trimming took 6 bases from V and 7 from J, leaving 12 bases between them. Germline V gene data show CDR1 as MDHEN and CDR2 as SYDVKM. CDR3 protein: CASRAPQREAFF. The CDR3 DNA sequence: TGTGCCAGCAGAGCGCCACAGCGTGAAGCTTTCTTT.

The CDR3: CASSIGDGRKLFF. The CDR3 region has the DNA TGTGCCAGTAGTATAGGGGACGGCAGGAAGCTGTTTTTT. The genes are TRBV19 and TRBJ2-2; D may correspond to TRBD1 or TRBD2 (5 bases each). Germline V gives CDR1 LNHDA, CDR2 SQIVND (reference sequence). Trimming took off 1 base at V and 12 bases at J, with 12 bases between the two ends. The CDR3 has 13 amino acids.

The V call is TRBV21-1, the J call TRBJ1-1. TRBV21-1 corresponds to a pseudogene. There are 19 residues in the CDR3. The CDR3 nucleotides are TGTGCCAGCAGGAGAGGCGCACCCCCAAAGGGGATCACTCCGCGGAGGGCTTTCTTT. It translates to CASRRGAPPKGITPRRAFF.

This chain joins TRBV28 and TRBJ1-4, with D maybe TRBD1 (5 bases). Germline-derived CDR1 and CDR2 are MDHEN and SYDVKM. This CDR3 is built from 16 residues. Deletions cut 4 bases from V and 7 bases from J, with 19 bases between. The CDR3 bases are TGTGCCAGCAGTTCCCGATCCACAGGTCCAAGTGAAAAACTGTTTTTT. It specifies CASSSRSTGPSEKLFF.

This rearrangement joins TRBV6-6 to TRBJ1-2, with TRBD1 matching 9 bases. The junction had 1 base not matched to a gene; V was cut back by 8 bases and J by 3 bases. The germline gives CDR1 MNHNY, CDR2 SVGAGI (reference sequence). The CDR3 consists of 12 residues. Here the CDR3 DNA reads TGTGCCAGCGGACAGGGGTACTATGGCTACACCTTC. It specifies CASGQGYYGYTF.

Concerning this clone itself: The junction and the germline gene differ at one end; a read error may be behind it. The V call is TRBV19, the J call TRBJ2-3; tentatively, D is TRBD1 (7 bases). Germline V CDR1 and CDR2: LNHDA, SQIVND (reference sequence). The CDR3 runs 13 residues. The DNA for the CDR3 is TGTGCCAGTAGTTTCATCGGGCAGGGGGGTCGGGATTTT. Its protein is CASSFIGQGGRDF.

Here the CDR3 reads CASSGRVSPLHF. CDR3 in DNA: TGTGCCAGCAGCGGGCGGGTTTCACCCCTCCACTTT. The gene calls are TRBV5-6 and TRBJ1-6; the D is unclear. The germline V gene encodes CDR1 SGHDT and CDR2 YYEEEE. The CDR3 totals 12 residues. Trimming stripped 4 bases from V and 9 bases from J, with 8 bases between.

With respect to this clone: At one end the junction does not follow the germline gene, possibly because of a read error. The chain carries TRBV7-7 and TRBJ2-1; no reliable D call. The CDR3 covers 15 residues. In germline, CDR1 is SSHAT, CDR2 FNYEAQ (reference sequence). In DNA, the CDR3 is TGTGCTAGCAGTCTATCCCTAAGCTCCTACAATGAGCAGTTCTTC. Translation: CASSLSLSSYNEQFF.

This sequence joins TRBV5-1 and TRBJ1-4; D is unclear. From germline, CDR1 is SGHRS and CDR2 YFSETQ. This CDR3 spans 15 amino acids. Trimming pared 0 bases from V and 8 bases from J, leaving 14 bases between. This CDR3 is CASSLAAEGSEKLFF. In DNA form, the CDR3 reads TGCGCCAGCAGCTTGGCCGCAGAAGGCAGCGAAAAACTGTTTTTT.

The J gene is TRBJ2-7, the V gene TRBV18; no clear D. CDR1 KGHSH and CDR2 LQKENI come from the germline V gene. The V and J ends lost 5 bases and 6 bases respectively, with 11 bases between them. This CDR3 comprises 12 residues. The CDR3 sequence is CASSGYRLEQYF. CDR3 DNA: TGTGCCAGCTCAGGTTATCGTCTCGAGCAGTACTTC.

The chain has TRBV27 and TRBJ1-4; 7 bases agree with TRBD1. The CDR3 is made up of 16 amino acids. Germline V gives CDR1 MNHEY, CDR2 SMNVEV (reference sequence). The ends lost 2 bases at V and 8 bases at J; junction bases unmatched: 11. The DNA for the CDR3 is TGTGCCAGCAGTTTAAGGTTGACCAGGGGGGGGGAAAAACTGTTTTTT. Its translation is CASSLRLTRGGEKLFF.

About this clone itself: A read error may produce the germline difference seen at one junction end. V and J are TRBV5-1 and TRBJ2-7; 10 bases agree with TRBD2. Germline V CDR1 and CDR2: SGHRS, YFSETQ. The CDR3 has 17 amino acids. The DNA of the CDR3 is TGCGCCAGCAGCTTGAGAAGTTTAGCGGGGGGTCCTCCCCCGGTGGACTTC. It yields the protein CASSLRSLAGGPPPVDF. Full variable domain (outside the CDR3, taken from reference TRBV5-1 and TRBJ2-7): KAGVTQTPRYLIKTRGQQVTLSCSPISGHRSVSWYQQTPGQGLQFLFEYFSETQRNKGNFPGRFSGRQFSNSRSEMNVSTLELGDSALYLCASSLRSLAGGPPPVDFGPGTRLTVT.

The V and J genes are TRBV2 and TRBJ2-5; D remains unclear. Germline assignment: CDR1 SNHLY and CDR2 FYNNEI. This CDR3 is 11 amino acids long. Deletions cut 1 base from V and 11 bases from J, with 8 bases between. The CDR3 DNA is TGTGCCAGCAGTGAAGTTGTGCGGCAGTACTTC. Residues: CASSEVVRQYF.